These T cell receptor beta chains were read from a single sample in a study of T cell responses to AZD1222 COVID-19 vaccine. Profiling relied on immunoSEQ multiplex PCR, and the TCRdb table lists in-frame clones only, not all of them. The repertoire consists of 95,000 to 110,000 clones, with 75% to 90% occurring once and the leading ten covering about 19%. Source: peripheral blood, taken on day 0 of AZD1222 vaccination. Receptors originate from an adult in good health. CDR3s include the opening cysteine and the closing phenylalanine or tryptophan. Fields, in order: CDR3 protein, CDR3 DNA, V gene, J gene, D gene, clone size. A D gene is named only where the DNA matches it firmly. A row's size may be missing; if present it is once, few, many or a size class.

CASSEGVSADYEQYF	TGTGCCAGCAGCGAAGGGGTTTCAGCGGACTACGAGCAGTACTTC	TRBV9	TRBJ2-7	-	-
CASSPRFQVSPLHF	TGTGCCAGCTCACCTCGCTTCCAGGTCTCACCCCTCCACTTT	TRBV18	TRBJ1-6	-	-
CASISGGASPDTQYF	TGTGCCAGCATTAGCGGGGGGGCCTCTCCAGATACGCAGTATTTT	TRBV6-5	TRBJ2-3	TRBD2	once
CSVEKDRGAEQYF	TGCAGCGTTGAAAAAGACAGGGGAGCCGAGCAGTACTTC	TRBV29-1	TRBJ2-7	TRBD1	-
CASSPWDSYEQYF	TGTGCCAGCAGCCCCTGGGACAGCTACGAGCAGTACTTC	TRBV7-9	TRBJ2-7	TRBD1	-
CASSFRGRTEAFF	TGTGCCAGTAGTTTCAGGGGGCGGACTGAAGCTTTCTTT	TRBV19	TRBJ1-1	TRBD1	few
CASSQDLGFTGELFF	TGTGCCAGCAGCCAAGATCTCGGCTTCACCGGGGAGCTGTTTTTT	TRBV3-1/TRBV3-2	TRBJ2-2	-	-
CAWISLRSKSYTF	TGTGCCTGGATATCCCTTCGGAGTAAGAGCTACACCTTC	TRBV30	TRBJ1-2	-	-
CATGDRSYEQYF	TGTGCCACTGGAGACAGGTCCTACGAGCAGTACTTC	TRBV19	TRBJ2-7	-	once
CASSLRGQGTGNTIYF	TGTGCCAGCAGCTTAAGGGGACAGGGGACTGGAAACACCATATATTTT	TRBV11-2	TRBJ1-3	TRBD1	-
CASSEKSGSNQPQHF	TGTGCCAGCAGTGAAAAGTCAGGGTCAAATCAGCCCCAGCATTTT	TRBV2	TRBJ1-5	-	once
CASSMNRGETQYF	TGTGCCAGTAGTATGAATAGGGGAGAGACCCAGTACTTC	TRBV19	TRBJ2-5	-	-
CASGQLGETQYF	TGTGCCTCTGGACAGCTTGGGGAGACCCAGTACTTC	TRBV12-3/TRBV12-4	TRBJ2-5	-	-
CAISEGVSNYGYTF	TGTGCCATCAGTGAGGGAGTCAGTAACTATGGCTACACCTTC	TRBV10-3	TRBJ1-2	-	-
CASSQEGSSPLHF	TGTGCCAGCAGCCAAGAGGGGAGTTCACCCCTCCACTTT	TRBV14	TRBJ1-6	-	-
CASNTGLVQPQHF	TGTGCCAGCAACACAGGGTTGGTTCAGCCCCAGCATTTT	TRBV2	TRBJ1-5	-	-
CASSLRGTGEGGYTF	TGTGCCAGCAGCTTAAGAGGGACAGGGGAAGGCGGCTACACCTTC	TRBV7-3	TRBJ1-2	TRBD1	-
CASTLLGGRSGNTIYF	TGTGCCAGCACCCTCCTGGGGGGGCGGTCTGGAAACACCATATATTTT	TRBV11-2	TRBJ1-3	-	few
CAWTTGNQPQHF	TGTGCCTGGACGACTGGAAATCAGCCCCAGCATTTT	TRBV30	TRBJ1-5	-	-
CASSTIDEQFF	TGTGCCAGCAGTACTATAGATGAGCAGTTCTTC	TRBV25-1	TRBJ2-1	-	-
CASRGGQGIAEAFF	TGTGCCAGCAGGGGAGGACAGGGGATCGCTGAAGCTTTCTTT	TRBV5-6	TRBJ1-1	TRBD1	-
CSETQGLVTEAFF	TGCAGCGAGACACAGGGGCTGGTCACTGAAGCTTTCTTT	TRBV29-1	TRBJ1-1	TRBD1	-
CAAGGRTEAFF	TGCGCCGCAGGGGGGCGAACTGAAGCTTTCTTT	TRBV10-1	TRBJ1-1	TRBD1	-
CASGWVGGEQFF	TGTGCCAGCGGTTGGGTGGGGGGTGAGCAGTTCTTC	TRBV12-3/TRBV12-4	TRBJ2-1	-	-
CASFNRDSLDYTF	TGTGCCAGCTTCAACCGGGACAGCCTTGACTACACCTTC	TRBV12-3/TRBV12-4	TRBJ1-2	TRBD1	-
CASSREDSGTQFF	TGTGCCAGCAGTCGGGAGGATAGCGGGACACAGTTCTTC	TRBV27	TRBJ2-1	TRBD2	-